This TCR beta chain derives from a study of patients and donors after allogeneic stem cell transplantation. CDR3 length equals 19 residues. Per the germline V gene, CDR1 is MGHDK and CDR2 is SYGVNS. V lost 2 bases to trimming and J lost 5 bases; unmatched junction nucleotides: 16. TCRdb itself ran the RT-PCR reads through MiXCR, one entry per CDR3 protein. Altogether fewer than 180,000 distinct CDR3 sequences are present, approximately 35% being singletons, with the ten largest covering roughly 52%. This sequence was found in a human donor who was either an allogeneic HSCT recipient or a stem cell or donor lymphocyte infusion donor (not recorded which). It is not recorded whose cells these are; they may come from a transplant donor. Sequencing was done on a sample of blood, either unsorted or a sorted T cell fraction (not recorded which). This chain connects TRBV25-1 to TRBJ2-3; the match to TRBD2 covers 10 bases. Here the CDR3 DNA reads TGTGCCAGCAGTGAACCTCAAACTCCCCAGCGGGGGGGACAAGATACGCAGTATTTT. Its protein product is CASSEPQTPQRGGQDTQYF.